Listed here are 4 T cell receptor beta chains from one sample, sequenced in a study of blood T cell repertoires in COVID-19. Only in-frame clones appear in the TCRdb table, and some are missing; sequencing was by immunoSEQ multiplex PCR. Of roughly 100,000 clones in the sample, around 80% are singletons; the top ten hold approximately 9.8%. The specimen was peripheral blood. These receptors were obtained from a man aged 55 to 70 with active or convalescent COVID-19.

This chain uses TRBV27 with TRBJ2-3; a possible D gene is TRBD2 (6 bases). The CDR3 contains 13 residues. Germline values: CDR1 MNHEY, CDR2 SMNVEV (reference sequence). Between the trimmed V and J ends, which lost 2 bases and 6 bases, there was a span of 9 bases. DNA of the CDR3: TGTGCCAGCAGTTTAGGGAGGTCGGATACGCAGTATTTT. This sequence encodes CASSLGRSDTQYF.

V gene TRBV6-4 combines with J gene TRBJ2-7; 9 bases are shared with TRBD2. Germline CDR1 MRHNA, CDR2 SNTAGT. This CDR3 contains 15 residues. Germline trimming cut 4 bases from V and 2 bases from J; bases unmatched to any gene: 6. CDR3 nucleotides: TGTGCCAGCAGTGCGGAGGCGGGAGGGGCCTACGAGCAGTACTTC. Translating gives CASSAEAGGAYEQYF.

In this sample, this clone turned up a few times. The CDR3 here is CASSYRGGAEAFF. CDR3 DNA: TGTGCCAGCAGTTACAGGGGGGGTGCTGAAGCTTTCTTT. The chain uses TRBV6-5 and TRBJ1-1; weak D call: TRBD1 (6 bases). CDR3 size: 13 residues. The germline V and J ends were trimmed by 2 bases and 6 bases, with 10 bases remaining between them. Germline CDR1 and CDR2: MNHEY and SVGAGI.

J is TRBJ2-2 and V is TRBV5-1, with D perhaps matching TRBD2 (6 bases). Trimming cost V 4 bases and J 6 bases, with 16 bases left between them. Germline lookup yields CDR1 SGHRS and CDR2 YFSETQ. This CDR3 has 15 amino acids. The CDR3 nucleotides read TGCGCCAGCAGCCCCCTGGGAGGTAGCGCCGGGGAGCTGTTTTTT. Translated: CASSPLGGSAGELFF.